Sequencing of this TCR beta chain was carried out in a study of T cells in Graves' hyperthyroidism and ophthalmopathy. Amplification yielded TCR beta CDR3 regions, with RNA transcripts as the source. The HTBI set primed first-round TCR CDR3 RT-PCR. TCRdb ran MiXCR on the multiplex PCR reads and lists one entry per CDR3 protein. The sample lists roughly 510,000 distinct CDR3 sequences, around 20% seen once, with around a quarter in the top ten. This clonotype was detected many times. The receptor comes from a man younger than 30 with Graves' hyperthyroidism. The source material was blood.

The CDR3 is CASSASSWGGAETQYF. CDR3 DNA sequence: TGTGCCAGCAGCGCGAGTTCGTGGGGGGGAGCAGAGACCCAGTACTTC. This rearrangement joins TRBV9 to TRBJ2-5; 7 positions match TRBD2. In germline, CDR1 is SGDLS, CDR2 YYNGEE. After removal of 3 bases from V and 4 bases from J, the junction contained 12 bases not matched to a gene. This CDR3 is 16 amino acids long. The full variable domain, rest sourced from reference TRBV9 and TRBJ2-5, is DSGVTQTPKHLITATGQRVTLRCSPRSGDLSVYWYQQSLDQGLQFLIQYYNGEERAKGNILERFSAQQFPDLHSELNLSSLELGDSALYFCASSASSWGGAETQYFGPGTRLLVL.